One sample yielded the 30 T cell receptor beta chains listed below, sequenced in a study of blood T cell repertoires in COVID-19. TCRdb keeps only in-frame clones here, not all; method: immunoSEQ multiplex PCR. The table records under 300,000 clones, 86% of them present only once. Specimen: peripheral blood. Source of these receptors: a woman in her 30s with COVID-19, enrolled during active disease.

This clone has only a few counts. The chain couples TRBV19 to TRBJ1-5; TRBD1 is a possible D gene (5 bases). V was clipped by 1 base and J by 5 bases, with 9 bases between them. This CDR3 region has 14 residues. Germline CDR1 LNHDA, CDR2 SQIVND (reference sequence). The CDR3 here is CASSIGRVDQPQHF. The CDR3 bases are TGTGCCAGTAGTATAGGCAGGGTCGATCAGCCCCAGCATTTT.

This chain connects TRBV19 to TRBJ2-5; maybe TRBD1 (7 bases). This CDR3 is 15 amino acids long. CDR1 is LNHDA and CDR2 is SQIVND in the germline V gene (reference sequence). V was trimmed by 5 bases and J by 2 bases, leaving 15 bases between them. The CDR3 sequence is CASSPRTGGQETQYF. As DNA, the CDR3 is TGTGCCAGTAGTCCGCGGACAGGAGGGCAAGAGACCCAGTACTTC.

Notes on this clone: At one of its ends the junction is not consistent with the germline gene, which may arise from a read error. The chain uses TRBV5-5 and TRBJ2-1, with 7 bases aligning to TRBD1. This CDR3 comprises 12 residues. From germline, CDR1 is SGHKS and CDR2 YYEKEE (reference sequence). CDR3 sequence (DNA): TGTGCCAGCAGCTTGTGGTCGAGGGGGCCGGTCTTC. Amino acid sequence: CASSLWSRGPVF.

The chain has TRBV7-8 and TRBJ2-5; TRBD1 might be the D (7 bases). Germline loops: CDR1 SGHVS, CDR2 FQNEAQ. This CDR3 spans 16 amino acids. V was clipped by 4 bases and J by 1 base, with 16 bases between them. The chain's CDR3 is CASSWGDRALQETQYF. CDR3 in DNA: TGTGCCAGCAGCTGGGGGGACAGAGCCCTCCAAGAGACCCAGTACTTC.

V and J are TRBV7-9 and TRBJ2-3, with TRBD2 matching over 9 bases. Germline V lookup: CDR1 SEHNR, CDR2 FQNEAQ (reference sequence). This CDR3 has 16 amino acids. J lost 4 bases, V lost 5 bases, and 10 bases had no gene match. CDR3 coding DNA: TGTGCCAGCAGCCTAAGTAGCGGGGGTATCGCAGATACGCAGTATTTT. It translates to CASSLSSGGIADTQYF.

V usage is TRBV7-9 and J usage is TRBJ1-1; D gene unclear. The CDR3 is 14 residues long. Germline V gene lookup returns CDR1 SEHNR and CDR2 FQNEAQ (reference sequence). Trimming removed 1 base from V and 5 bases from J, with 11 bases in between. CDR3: CASSLGHSGTEAFF. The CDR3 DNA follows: TGTGCCAGCAGCTTAGGCCACAGTGGTACTGAAGCTTTCTTT.

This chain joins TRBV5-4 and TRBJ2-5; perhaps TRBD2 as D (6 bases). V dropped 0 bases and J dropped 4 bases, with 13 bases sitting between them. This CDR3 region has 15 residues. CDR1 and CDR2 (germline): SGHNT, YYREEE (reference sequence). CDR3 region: CASSLVPSDGETQYF. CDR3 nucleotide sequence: TGTGCCAGCAGCTTGGTCCCTAGCGATGGAGAGACCCAGTACTTC.

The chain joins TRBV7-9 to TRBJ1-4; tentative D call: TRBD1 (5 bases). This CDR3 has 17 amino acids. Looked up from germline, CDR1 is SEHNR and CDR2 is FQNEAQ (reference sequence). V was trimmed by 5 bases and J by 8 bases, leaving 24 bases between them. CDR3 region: CASSPVLGGVLREKLFF. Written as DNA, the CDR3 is TGTGCCAGCAGCCCCGTTCTCGGGGGGGTATTAAGGGAAAAACTGTTTTTT.

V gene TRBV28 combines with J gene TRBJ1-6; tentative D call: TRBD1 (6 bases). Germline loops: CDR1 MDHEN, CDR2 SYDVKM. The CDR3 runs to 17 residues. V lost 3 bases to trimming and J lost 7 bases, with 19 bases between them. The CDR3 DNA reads TGTGCCAGCAGTTTTACTCAAGGGGGTCTGAAGAATTCACCCCTCCACTTT. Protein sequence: CASSFTQGGLKNSPLHF.

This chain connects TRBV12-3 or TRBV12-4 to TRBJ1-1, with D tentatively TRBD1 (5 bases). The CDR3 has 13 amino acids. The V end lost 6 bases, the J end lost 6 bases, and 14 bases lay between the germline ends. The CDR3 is CASSPPGESEAFF. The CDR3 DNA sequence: TGTGCCAGCAGCCCGCCGGGGGAGTCTGAAGCTTTCTTT.

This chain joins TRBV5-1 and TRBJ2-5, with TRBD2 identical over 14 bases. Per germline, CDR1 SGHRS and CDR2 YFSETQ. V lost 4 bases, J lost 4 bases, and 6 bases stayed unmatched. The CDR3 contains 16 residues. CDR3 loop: CASSPGTSGGPETQYF. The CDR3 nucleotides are TGCGCCAGCAGCCCCGGGACTAGCGGGGGACCAGAGACCCAGTACTTC.

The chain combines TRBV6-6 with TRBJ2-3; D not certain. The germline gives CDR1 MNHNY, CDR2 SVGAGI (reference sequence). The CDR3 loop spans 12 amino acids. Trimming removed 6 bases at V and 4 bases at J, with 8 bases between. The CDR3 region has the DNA TGTGCCAGCAGCCCTGGCCCAGATACGCAGTATTTT. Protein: CASSPGPDTQYF.

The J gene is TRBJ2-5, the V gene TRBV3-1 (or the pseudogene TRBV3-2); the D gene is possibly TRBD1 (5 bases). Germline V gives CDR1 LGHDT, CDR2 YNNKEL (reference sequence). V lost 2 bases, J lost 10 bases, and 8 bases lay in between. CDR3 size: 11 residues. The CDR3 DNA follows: TGTGCCAGCAGCCAAAACAGGATCCAGTACTTC. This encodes CASSQNRIQYF.

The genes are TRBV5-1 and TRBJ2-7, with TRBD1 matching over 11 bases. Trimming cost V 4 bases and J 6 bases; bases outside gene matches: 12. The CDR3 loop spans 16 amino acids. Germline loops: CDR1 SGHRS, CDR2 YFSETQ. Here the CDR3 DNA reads TGCGCCAGCAGCAACGCACCGGGACAGGGGGAGGGCGAGCAGTACTTC. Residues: CASSNAPGQGEGEQYF.

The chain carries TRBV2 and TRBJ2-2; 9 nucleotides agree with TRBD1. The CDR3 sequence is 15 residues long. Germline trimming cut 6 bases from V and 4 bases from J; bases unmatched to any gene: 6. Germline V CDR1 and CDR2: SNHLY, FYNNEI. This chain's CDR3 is CASSRDREVTGELFF. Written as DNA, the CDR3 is TGTGCCAGCAGCCGGGACAGGGAGGTCACCGGGGAGCTGTTTTTT. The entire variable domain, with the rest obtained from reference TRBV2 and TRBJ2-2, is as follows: EPEVTQTPSHQVTQMGQEVILRCVPISNHLYFYWYRQILGQKVEFLVSFYNNEISEKSEIFDDQFSVERPDGSNFTLKIRSTKLEDSAMYFCASSRDREVTGELFFGEGSRLTVL.

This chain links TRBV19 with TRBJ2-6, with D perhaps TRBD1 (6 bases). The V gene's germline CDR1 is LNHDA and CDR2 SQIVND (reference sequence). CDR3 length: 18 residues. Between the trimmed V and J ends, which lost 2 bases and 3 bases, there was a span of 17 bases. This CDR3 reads CASSIQQGRVLGANVLTF. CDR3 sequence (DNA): TGTGCCAGTAGTATACAGCAGGGGCGCGTCCTTGGGGCCAACGTCCTGACTTTC. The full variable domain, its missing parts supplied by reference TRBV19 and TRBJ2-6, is DGGITQSPKYLFRKEGQNVTLSCEQNLNHDAMYWYRQDPGQGLRLIYYSQIVNDFQKGDIAEGYSVSREKKESFPLTVTSAQKNPTAFYLCASSIQQGRVLGANVLTFGAGSRLTVL.

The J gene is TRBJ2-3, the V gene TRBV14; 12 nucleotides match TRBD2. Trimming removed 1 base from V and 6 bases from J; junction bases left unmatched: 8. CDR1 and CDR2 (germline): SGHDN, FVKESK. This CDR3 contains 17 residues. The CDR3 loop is CASSQALTSGGGDTQYF. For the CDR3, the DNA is TGTGCCAGCAGCCAAGCCCTGACTAGCGGGGGAGGTGATACGCAGTATTTT.

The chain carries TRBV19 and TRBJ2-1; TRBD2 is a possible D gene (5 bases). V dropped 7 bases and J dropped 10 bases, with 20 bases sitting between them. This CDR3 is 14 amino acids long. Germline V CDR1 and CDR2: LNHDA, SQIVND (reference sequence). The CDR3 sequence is CASTPGGGLGEQFF. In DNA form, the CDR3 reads TGTGCCAGTACTCCTGGAGGCGGGCTGGGGGAGCAGTTCTTC.

The CDR3 nucleotides are TGTGCCAGCTCACCATATAGTTTTAGCGCGTACACCGGGGAGCTGTTTTTT. This sequence encodes CASSPYSFSAYTGELFF. The chain is built from TRBV18 and TRBJ2-2; tentatively, D is TRBD2 (5 bases). With 2 bases removed from V and 3 bases from J, the gap between germline ends came to 16 bases. Germline V gives CDR1 KGHSH, CDR2 LQKENI. The CDR3 is 17 amino acids.

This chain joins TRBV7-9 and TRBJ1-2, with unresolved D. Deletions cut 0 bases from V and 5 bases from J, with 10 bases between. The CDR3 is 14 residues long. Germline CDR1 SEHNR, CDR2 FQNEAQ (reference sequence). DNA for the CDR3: TGTGCCAGCAGCTTAGCGACAACGGGGTATGGCTACACCTTC. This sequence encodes CASSLATTGYGYTF. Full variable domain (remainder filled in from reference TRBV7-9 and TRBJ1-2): DTGVSQNPRHKITKRGQNVTFRCDPISEHNRLYWYRQTLGQGPEFLTYFQNEAQLEKSRLLSDRFSAERPKGSFSTLEIQRTEQGDSAMYLCASSLATTGYGYTFGSGTRLTVV.

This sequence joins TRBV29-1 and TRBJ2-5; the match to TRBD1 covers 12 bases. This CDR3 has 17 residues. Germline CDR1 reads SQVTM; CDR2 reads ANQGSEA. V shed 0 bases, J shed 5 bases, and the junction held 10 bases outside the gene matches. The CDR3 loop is CSVEDRSGQGAWETQYF. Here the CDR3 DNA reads TGCAGCGTTGAAGATAGGTCGGGACAGGGGGCTTGGGAGACCCAGTACTTC.

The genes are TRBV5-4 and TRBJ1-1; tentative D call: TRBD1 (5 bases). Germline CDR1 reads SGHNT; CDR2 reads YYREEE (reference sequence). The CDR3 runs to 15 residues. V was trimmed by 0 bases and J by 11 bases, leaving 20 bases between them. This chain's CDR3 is CASSLEVAGEAGAFF. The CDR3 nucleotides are TGTGCCAGCAGCTTGGAGGTTGCGGGGGAAGCGGGGGCTTTCTTT.

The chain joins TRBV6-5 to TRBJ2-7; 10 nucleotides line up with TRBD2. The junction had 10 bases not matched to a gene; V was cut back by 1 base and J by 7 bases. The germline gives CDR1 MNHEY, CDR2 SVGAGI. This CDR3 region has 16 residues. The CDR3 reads CASSYFRAGGPGEQYF. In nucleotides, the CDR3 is TGTGCCAGCAGTTACTTTAGAGCGGGGGGGCCGGGTGAGCAGTACTTC.

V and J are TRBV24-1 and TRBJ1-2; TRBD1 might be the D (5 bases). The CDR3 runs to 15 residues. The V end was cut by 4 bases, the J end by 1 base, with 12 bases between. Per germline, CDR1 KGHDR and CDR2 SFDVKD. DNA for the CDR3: TGTGCCACCAGTGACGCTTGGGGCAGTAACTATGGCTACACCTTC. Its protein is CATSDAWGSNYGYTF.

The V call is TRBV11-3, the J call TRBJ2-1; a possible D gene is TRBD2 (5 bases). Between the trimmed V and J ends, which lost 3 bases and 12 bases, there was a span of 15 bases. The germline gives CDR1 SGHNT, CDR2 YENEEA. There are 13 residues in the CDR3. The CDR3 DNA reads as TGTGCCAGCAGCTTCGGGGTTGGTAAGGTGCAGTTCTTC. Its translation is CASSFGVGKVQFF.

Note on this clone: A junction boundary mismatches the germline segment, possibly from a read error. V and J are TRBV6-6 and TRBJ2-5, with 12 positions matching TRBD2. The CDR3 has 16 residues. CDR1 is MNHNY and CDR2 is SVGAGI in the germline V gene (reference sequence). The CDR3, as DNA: TGTGCCAGCAGTGACTCACTAGCGGGGGGTCAGGAGACCCAGTACTTC. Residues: CASSDSLAGGQETQYF.

Here the CDR3 DNA reads TGTGCCAGCAGTTTAACGGACAGGATGCGGGAGACCCAGTACTTC. It specifies CASSLTDRMRETQYF. The rearrangement joins TRBV28 to TRBJ2-5, with 7 bases that match TRBD1. Germline values: CDR1 MDHEN, CDR2 SYDVKM. V was pared by 2 bases and J by 5 bases, with 8 bases of the junction left unmatched. The length of the CDR3 is 15 residues. Combining the CDR3 with reference TRBV28 and TRBJ2-5 gives the whole variable domain DVKVTQSSRYLVKRTGEKVFLECVQDMDHENMFWYRQDPGLGLRLIYFSYDVKMKEKGDIPEGYSVSREKKERFSLILESASTNQTSMYLCASSLTDRMRETQYFGPGTRLLVL.

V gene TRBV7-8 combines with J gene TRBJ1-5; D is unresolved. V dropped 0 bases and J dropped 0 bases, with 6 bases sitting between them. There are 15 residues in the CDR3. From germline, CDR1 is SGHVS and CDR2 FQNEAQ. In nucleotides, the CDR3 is TGTGCCAGCAGCTTAGCACAGAATAGCAATCAGCCCCAGCATTTT. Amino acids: CASSLAQNSNQPQHF.

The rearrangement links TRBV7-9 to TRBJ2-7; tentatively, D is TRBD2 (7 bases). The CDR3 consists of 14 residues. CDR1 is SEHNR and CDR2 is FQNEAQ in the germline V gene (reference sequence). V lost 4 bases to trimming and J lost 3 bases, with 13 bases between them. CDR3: CASSSGGWGYEQYF. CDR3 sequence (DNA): TGTGCCAGCAGCTCGGGGGGCTGGGGCTACGAGCAGTACTTC.

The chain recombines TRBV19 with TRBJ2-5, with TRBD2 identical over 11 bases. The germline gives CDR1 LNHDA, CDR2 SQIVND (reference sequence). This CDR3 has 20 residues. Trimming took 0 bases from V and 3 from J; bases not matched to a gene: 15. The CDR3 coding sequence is TGTGCCAGTAGTATAGATCCCCGACTAGCGGGGTACCCCGTGAAAGAGACCCAGTACTTC. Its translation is CASSIDPRLAGYPVKETQYF.